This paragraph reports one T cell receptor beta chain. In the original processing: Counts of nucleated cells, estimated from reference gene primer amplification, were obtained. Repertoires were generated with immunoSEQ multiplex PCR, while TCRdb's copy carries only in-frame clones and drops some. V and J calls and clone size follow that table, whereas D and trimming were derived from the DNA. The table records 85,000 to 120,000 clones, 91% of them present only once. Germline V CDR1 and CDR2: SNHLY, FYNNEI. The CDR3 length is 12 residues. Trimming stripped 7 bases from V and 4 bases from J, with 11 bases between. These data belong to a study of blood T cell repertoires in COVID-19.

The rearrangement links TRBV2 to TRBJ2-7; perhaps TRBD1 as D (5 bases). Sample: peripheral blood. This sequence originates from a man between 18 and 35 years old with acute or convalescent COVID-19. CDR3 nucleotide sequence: TGTGCCAGCAACACCCAGGGATACGAGCAGTACTTC. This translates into CASNTQGYEQYF.